Following are 11 T cell receptor beta chains from one sample sequenced in a study of OX40 agonist ivuxolimab in advanced cancers. Assay used: immunoSEQ multiplex PCR; TCRdb lists only in-frame clones, some missing. The sample records tens of thousands of clones, approximately 80% being singletons. The starting material was CD4+ or CD8+ T cells sorted from blood, obtained in a trial of the OX40 agonist ivuxolimab. Every receptor here comes from an adult with an advanced solid tumor such as melanoma, head and neck, liver or kidney cancer.

V usage is TRBV30 and J usage is TRBJ2-7; 9 positions match TRBD1. The CDR3 extends over 14 amino acids. The V gene's germline CDR1 is GTSNPN and CDR2 SVGIG (reference sequence). V gave up 4 bases and J gave up 7 bases; unmatched junction bases: 11. Written as DNA, the CDR3 is TGTGCCTGGAAGGTATCACAGGGGGCGCGAGAGCAGTACTTC. Amino acids: CAWKVSQGAREQYF.

The rearrangement links TRBV28 to TRBJ2-3; TRBD1 is a possible D gene (5 bases). CDR1 is MDHEN, CDR2 SYDVKM, per germline. The CDR3 is made up of 13 amino acids. Trimming cost V 7 bases and J 7 bases, with 15 bases left between them. The CDR3 DNA is TGTGCCAGCAACCTTCCAGGGATAAATACGCAGTATTTT. This codes for CASNLPGINTQYF.

This clone was counted only a few times. J is TRBJ2-3 and V is TRBV6-4; D is unclear. V lost 3 bases, J lost 5 bases, and 9 bases lay in between. In germline, CDR1 is MRHNA, CDR2 SNTAGT. The CDR3 is 13 residues long. CDR3 residues: CASSEGDGDTQYF. The CDR3 DNA is TGTGCCAGCAGTGAGGGCGACGGAGATACGCAGTATTTT.

The V gene is TRBV19, the J gene TRBJ1-1; TRBD1 aligns across 9 bases. From germline, CDR1 is LNHDA and CDR2 SQIVND (reference sequence). J gave up 5 bases and V 5 bases, and 15 bases lay outside the gene matches. This CDR3 has 17 amino acids. CDR3 bases: TGTGCCAGTAGTGGGCCCAGGGACAGGGCACGGGGAACTGAAGCTTTCTTT. This translates into CASSGPRDRARGTEAFF.

V is TRBV7-8 and J is TRBJ2-1, with D perhaps TRBD1 or TRBD2 (5 bases each). CDR3 length equals 15 residues. Per the germline V gene, CDR1 is SGHVS and CDR2 is FQNEAQ. The V end was cut by 3 bases, the J end by 2 bases, with 11 bases between. Written as DNA, the CDR3 is TGTGCCAGCAGCTTCGGGACGGGGACCTACAATGAGCAGTTCTTC. Translation: CASSFGTGTYNEQFF.

The rearrangement links TRBV7-2 to TRBJ2-3, with 7 bases matching TRBD2. CDR1 and CDR2 (germline): SGHTA, FQGNSA. The CDR3 covers 16 residues. The J segment lost 1 base and the V segment lost 2 bases, leaving 6 bases of the junction unmatched. CDR3 bases: TGTGCCAGCAGCTTAAGGGCGGGAGTGGGCACAGATACGCAGTATTTT. The encoded protein is CASSLRAGVGTDTQYF.

The chain recombines TRBV5-6 with TRBJ2-7; D possibly uses TRBD1 or TRBD2 (5 bases each). Trimming stripped 6 bases from V and 6 bases from J, with 19 bases between. Germline CDR1 and CDR2: SGHDT and YYEEEE. The CDR3 is made up of 14 amino acids. CDR3 nucleotide sequence: TGTGCCAGCACAACCGGGACCCGGGTAGGCGAGCAGTACTTC. This codes for CASTTGTRVGEQYF.

This rearrangement joins TRBV27 to TRBJ2-3, with 10 bases lining up with TRBD1. Trimming cost V 4 bases and J 7 bases; bases outside gene matches: 11. Germline V gene sequence: CDR1 MNHEY, CDR2 SMNVEV (reference sequence). The CDR3 has 16 residues. CDR3: CASSSKAGQGWNTQYF. In DNA, the CDR3 is TGTGCCAGCAGTTCTAAGGCGGGACAGGGGTGGAATACGCAGTATTTT.

The chain uses TRBV9 and TRBJ2-5; a possible D gene is TRBD2 (5 bases). In germline, CDR1 is SGDLS, CDR2 YYNGEE. This CDR3 spans 14 amino acids. The V and J ends lost 0 bases and 2 bases respectively, with 8 bases between them. The CDR3 nucleotides read TGTGCCAGCAGCGTAGGTCGGGGTCAAGAGACCCAGTACTTC. It is translated as CASSVGRGQETQYF.

The chain has TRBV7-2 and TRBJ2-5; 11 nucleotides match TRBD2. Per the germline V gene, CDR1 is SGHTA and CDR2 is FQGNSA. V was clipped by 4 bases and J by 4 bases; unmatched bases: 14. The CDR3 sequence is 18 residues long. The CDR3 DNA is TGTGCCAGCAGCTCAAAAGGACGGACTAGCGGGCGGGCAGAGACCCAGTACTTC. Amino acids: CASSSKGRTSGRAETQYF.

The chain combines TRBV7-9 with TRBJ2-5; 9 bases fit TRBD2. The CDR3 loop spans 17 amino acids. With 4 bases clipped from V and 4 bases from J, the junction kept 13 bases outside the gene matches. CDR1 and CDR2 (germline): SEHNR, FQNEAQ (reference sequence). The CDR3 spells CASSSARVSGSTETQYF. The DNA for the CDR3 is TGTGCCAGCAGCTCGGCTCGTGTTAGCGGGAGTACAGAGACCCAGTACTTC.